This T cell receptor beta chain was profiled in a study of control samples from healthy donors and cancer patients. Produced via immunoSEQ multiplex PCR; TCRdb's table is partial and in-frame only. In all, the sample yields about 190,000 clones. The CDR3 has 15 amino acids. J was trimmed by 3 bases and V by 6 bases; bases with no gene match: 3. Germline V gene lookup returns CDR1 MNHEY and CDR2 SMNVEV (reference sequence). Sequenced material: blood. The source is a woman aged 30 to 39 in good health. The J gene is TRBJ2-1, the V gene TRBV27; the match to TRBD2 covers 12 bases. This chain's CDR3 is CASSLAGGLYNEQFF. CDR3 nucleotide sequence: TGTGCCAGCAGCCTAGCGGGGGGGCTCTACAATGAGCAGTTCTTC.